The sequence of this T cell receptor (beta chain) was determined in a study of type 1 regulatory T cells listed by TCRdb under 2021. The study in broad terms: An in vitro protocol by which a Tr1-enriched, alloantigen-specific CD4 T cell product named T-allo10 was generated was characterized in the study. T-allo10 was under clinical evaluation in patients with hematological malignancies receiving allogeneic hematopoietic stem cell transplantation.

There are a few counts of this clonotype. Its antigen is still unknown. Per-nucleotide qualities are absent, and no much larger clonotype sits a single base away. The sample was run on an Illumina MiSeq. The raw public data were reprocessed by TCRdb itself: fastp quality trimming at Q25, MiXCR clonotype calling, in-frame beta chains only. Rows with a matching CDR3 protein are joined into one entry that keeps the most common DNA and genes. This sample is represented by 60,000 to 70,000 distinct CDR3 sequences; roughly half of them were singletons. The biggest ten clones account for about 2% of the sample. Trimming takes 2 bases from V and 6 bases from J, and the germline ends sit 14 bases apart. CDR1 and CDR2, looked up from the germline V gene (reference sequence), are LGHDT and YNNKEL. The CDR3 goes from the cysteine to the phenylalanine over 15 residues. The retained sequence is limited to the CDR3, 45 bases, with the frame set at the first base.

Paper-wide results and their limitations: Tr1 cells showed a more restricted TCR repertoire than non-Tr1 cells, which the study interpreted as alloantigen-induced clonal expansion.

Sequencing was performed on cultured non-Tr1 T cells, either the whole culture or a sorted T cell fraction (not recorded which). Taken with the paper, the label for cell subset or site translates to: non-Tr1 population from the T-allo10 product. The chain is assembled from TRBV3-1 and TRBJ1-5; matching of 5 bases hints at TRBD1 as the D gene. This TCR was recovered from a human donor in good health. The CDR3 reads as follows: CASSQFPQGGQPQHF. The DNA sequence reads TGTGCCAGCAGCCAATTTCCGCAGGGAGGTCAGCCCCAGCATTTT.